This T cell receptor (beta chain) was sequenced for a study of PD-1 blockade in classical Hodgkin lymphoma. Overall study: Nivolumab was administered to patients intravenously at 3 mg/kg every 2 weeks. Study-wide results and limits: A significant rise in TCR diversity was seen by C4D1 for CD4+ cells but not for CD8+ cells.

V lost 6 bases to trimming and J lost 0 bases; unmatched junction nucleotides: 10. The CDR3 has 18 amino acids. Germline V gives CDR1 MRHNA, CDR2 SNTAGT. Sequencing used immunoSEQ multiplex PCR; TCRdb keeps in-frame clones, though not all of them. The sample has about 27,000 clones, under 85% seen once; the top ten hold around 35%. Comments on this clone: The antigen is undetermined.

With no exception, relapse followed autologous stem cell transplantation in all patients, and brentuximab vedotin exposure varied. Best responses included complete response and partial response; otherwise, the best response was progressive disease. The sequences come from peripheral blood mononuclear cells (PBMCs), collected before the second cycle of nivolumab. The chain couples TRBV6-4 to TRBJ2-3; 12 bases map to TRBD2. This receptor was obtained from a human donor with classical Hodgkin lymphoma. CDR3 in amino acids: CASSDRLAGEFSTDTQYF. The CDR3 DNA is TGTGCCAGCAGCGATCGACTAGCGGGGGAATTTAGCACAGATACGCAGTATTTT.